This T cell receptor (beta chain) came from a study of OX40 agonist ivuxolimab in advanced cancers. Study context: Patient treatment consisted of intravenous ivuxolimab administration every 2 weeks at 0.01 to 10 mg/kg.

The CDR3 has 19 residues. Trimming removed 0 bases from V and 5 bases from J; junction bases left unmatched: 15. Germline V lookup: CDR1 SGHDT, CDR2 YYEEEE. Method: immunoSEQ multiplex PCR; TCRdb's copy keeps in-frame clones and lacks some. The sample includes about 76,000 clones, 80% to 90% seen only once; the top ten take roughly 5.5%. This clone has a single count. The material was CD4+ or CD8+ T cells sorted from blood, obtained in a trial of the OX40 agonist ivuxolimab. V gene TRBV5-6 combines with J gene TRBJ2-3, with TRBD2 matching 10 bases. The TCR comes from an adult with an advanced solid tumor such as melanoma, head and neck, liver or kidney cancer. The CDR3 region has the DNA TGTGCCAGCAGCTTGGAACGGTCTAGCGGGGGCCTCGGGGGAGATACGCAGTATTTT. As protein: CASSLERSSGGLGGDTQYF.